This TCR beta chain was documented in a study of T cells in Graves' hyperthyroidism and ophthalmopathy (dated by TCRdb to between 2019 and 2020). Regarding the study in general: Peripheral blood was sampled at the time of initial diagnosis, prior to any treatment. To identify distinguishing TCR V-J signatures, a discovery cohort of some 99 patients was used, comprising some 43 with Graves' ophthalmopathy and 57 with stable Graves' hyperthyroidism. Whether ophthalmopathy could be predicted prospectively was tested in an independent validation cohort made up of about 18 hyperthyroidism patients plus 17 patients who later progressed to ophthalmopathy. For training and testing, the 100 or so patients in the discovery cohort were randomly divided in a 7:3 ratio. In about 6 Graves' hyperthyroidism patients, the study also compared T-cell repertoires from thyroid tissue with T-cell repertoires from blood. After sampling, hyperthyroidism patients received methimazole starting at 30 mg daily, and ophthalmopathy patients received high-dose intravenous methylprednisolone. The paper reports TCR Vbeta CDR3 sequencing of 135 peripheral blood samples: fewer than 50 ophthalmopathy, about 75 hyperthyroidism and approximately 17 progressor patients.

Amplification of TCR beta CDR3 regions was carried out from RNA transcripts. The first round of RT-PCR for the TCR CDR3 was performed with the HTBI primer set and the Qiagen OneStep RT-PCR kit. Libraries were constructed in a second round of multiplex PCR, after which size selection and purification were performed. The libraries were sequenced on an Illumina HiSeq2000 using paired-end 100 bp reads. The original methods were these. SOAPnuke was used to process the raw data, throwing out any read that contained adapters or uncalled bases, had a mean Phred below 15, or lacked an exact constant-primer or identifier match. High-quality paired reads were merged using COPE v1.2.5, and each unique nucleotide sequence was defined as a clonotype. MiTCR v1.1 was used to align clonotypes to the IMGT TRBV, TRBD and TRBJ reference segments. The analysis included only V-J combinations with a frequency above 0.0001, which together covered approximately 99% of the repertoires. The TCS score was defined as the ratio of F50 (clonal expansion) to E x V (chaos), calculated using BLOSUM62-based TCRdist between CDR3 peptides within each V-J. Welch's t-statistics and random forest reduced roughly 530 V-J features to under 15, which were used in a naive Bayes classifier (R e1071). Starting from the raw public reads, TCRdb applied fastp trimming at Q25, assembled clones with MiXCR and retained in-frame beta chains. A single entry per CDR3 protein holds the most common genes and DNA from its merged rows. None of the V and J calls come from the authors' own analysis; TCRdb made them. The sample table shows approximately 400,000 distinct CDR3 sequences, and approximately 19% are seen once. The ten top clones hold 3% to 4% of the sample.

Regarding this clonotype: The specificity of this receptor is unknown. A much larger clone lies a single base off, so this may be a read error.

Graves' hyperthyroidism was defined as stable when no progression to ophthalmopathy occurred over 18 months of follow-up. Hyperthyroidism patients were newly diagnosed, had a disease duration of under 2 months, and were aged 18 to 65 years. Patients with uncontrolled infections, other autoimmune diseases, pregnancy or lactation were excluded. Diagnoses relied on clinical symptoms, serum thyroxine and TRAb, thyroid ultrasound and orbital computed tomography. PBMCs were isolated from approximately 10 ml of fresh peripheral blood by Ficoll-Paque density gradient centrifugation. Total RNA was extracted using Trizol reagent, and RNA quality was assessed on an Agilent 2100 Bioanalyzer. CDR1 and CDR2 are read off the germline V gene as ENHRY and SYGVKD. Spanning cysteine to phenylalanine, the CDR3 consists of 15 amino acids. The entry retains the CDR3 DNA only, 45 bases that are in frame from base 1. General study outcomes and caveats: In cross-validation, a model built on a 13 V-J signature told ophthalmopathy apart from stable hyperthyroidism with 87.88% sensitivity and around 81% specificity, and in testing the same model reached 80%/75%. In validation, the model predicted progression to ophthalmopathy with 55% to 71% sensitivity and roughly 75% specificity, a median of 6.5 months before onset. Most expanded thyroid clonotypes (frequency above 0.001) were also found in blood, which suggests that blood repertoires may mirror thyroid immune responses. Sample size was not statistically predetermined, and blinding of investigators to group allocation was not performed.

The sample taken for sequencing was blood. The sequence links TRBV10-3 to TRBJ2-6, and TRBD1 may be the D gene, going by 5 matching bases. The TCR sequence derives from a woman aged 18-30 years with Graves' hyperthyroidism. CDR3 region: CAISESRAGANVLSF. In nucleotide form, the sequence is TGTGCCATCAGTGAGAGCCGGGCTGGGGCCAACGTCCTGAGTTTC.